This record concerns one T cell receptor (beta chain) sequence. The antigen remains unidentified. This sample stems from a study of PD-1 blockade in classical Hodgkin lymphoma. Study summary: The patients were dosed with nivolumab 3 mg/kg, infused intravenously every 2 weeks.

Findings of the study overall: Whoever responded completely had baseline diversity much like that seen in newly diagnosed patients.

The CDR3 totals 13 residues. Germline V gene lookup returns CDR1 SGHRS and CDR2 YFSETQ. V trimming: 4 bases; J trimming: 6 bases; junction bases outside the gene matches: 4. The data were produced by immunoSEQ multiplex PCR, yet TCRdb's version contains in-frame clones alone and is incomplete. The profile covers about 24,000 clones, with 60% to 80% appearing a single time and 6.5% to 7% taken by the ten largest. No patient escaped relapse after autologous stem cell transplantation, and brentuximab vedotin exposure varied. This sequence originates from a human donor with classical Hodgkin lymphoma. The chain couples TRBV5-1 to TRBJ1-2; 9 nucleotides match TRBD1. The sample consisted of peripheral blood mononuclear cells (PBMCs), taken at baseline. CDR3 coding DNA: TGCGCCAGCAGCAGCACAGGGGGCGATGGCTACACCTTC. It translates to CASSSTGGDGYTF.